The text below deals with one TCR beta chain. Its antigen is currently unknown. Trimming stripped 6 bases from V and 8 bases from J, with 22 bases between. The germline V gene encodes CDR1 MGHDK and CDR2 SYGVNS. The CDR3 runs to 16 residues. This specimen belongs to a study of cytomegalovirus exposure and HLA in healthy donors. Broader study findings: TCR beta chains numbering some 160 were designated cytomegalovirus-associated.

TCRdb keeps only in-frame clones here, not all; method: immunoSEQ multiplex PCR. The data contain roughly 150,000 clones, 84% of them seen just once; the ten biggest clones take up about 10%. The chain links TRBV25-1 to TRBJ1-4, with D tentatively TRBD1 (6 bases). The origin of this receptor is a man aged 30 to 39 in good health and CMV-seropositive. What was sequenced was PBMCs. The CDR3 is CASRRPFRDTIEKLFF. The CDR3 bases are TGTGCCAGCAGGAGGCCCTTCCGGGACACCATCGAAAAACTGTTTTTT.